This TCR beta chain was recovered during a study of CD8 T cells in ankylosing spondylitis. V dropped 9 bases and J dropped 0; count of bases not matched to a gene: 0. CDR3 length: 13 amino acids. Germline V gene data show CDR1 as ENHRY and CDR2 as SYGVKD. The authors made TCR beta libraries by quantitative 5'-RACE with molecular barcodes. TCRdb independently ran MiXCR on the 5' RACE reads; one entry per CDR3 protein. The repertoire consists of roughly 200,000 distinct CDR3 sequences, with approximately 24% occurring once and the leading ten covering about 7%. This clonotype was counted at least ten times. Its cognate antigen is unknown. General study points: Seemingly characteristic of ankylosing spondylitis blood was a TCR beta motif consisting of fewer than 10 highly homologous variants. Some of these motif variants have turned up before, in reports on reactive arthritis synovial fluid and blood.

Sequenced sample: blood, either unsorted or a sorted T cell fraction (not recorded which). This sequence originates from a male donor with ankylosing spondylitis or in good health (not recorded which). This rearrangement joins TRBV10-3 to TRBJ1-4, with 8 bases matching TRBD1. This CDR3 reads CAIQGATNEKLFF. The CDR3 DNA reads TGTGCCATACAGGGGGCAACTAATGAAAAACTGTTTTTT.